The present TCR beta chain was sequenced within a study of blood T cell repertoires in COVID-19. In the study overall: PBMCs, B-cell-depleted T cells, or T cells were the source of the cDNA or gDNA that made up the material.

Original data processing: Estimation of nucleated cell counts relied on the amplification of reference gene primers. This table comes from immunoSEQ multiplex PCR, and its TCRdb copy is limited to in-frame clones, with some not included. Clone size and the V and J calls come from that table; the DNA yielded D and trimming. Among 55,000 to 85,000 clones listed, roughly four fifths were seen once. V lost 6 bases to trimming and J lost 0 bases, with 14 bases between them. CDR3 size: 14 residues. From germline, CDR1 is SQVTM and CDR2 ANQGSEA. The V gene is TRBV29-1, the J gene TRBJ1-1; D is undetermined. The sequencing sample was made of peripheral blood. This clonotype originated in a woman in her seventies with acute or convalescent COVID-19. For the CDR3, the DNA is TGCAGCGTACTATATCCACCAATGAACACTGAAGCTTTCTTT. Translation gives CSVLYPPMNTEAFF. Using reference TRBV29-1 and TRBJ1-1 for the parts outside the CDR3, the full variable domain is SAVISQKPSRDICQRGTSLTIQCQVDSQVTMMFWYRQQPGQSLTLIATANQGSEATYESGFVIDKFPISRPNLTFSTLTVSNMSPEDSSIYLCSVLYPPMNTEAFFGQGTRLTVV.